The rows below give T cell receptor beta chains drawn from one sample of a study of shared clonotypes between healthy human individuals. Libraries were prepared by immunoSEQ multiplex PCR; TCRdb keeps only in-frame clonotypes and omits some of them. The sample has about 2.3 million clones; approximately 95% are singletons. The sequencing input was naive CD4+ T cells from PBMCs. The receptors were gathered from a young man in good health. Some clones in this sample may be carry-over from other donors' samples. Each CDR3 is given with its conserved first and last residue. D genes are given only for firm matches. A row's size may be missing; if present it is once, few, many or a size class.

len	v_gene	abundance	j_gene	d_gene	CDR3aa	CDR3nt
16	TRBV27	NA	TRBJ1-2	NA	CASSFKAQDSTYGYTF	TGTGCCAGCAGTTTTAAGGCGCAGGACAGCACATATGGCTACACCTTC
16	TRBV7-6	NA	TRBJ2-3	TRBD2	CASSLASSGTGDTQYF	TGTGCCAGCAGCTTAGCATCTAGCGGGACGGGAGATACGCAGTATTTT
15	TRBV28	NA	TRBJ2-1	NA	CASNEGPSSYNEQFF	TGTGCCAGCAATGAAGGGCCAAGCTCCTACAATGAGCAGTTCTTC
16	TRBV6-6	once	TRBJ2-1	TRBD2	CASSGLAGEGYNEQFF	TGTGCCAGCAGTGGTCTAGCGGGAGAGGGGTACAATGAGCAGTTCTTC
17	TRBV11-3	NA	TRBJ2-1	TRBD2	CASSLGKREAPYNEQFF	TGTGCCAGCAGCTTAGGAAAGCGGGAGGCCCCCTACAATGAGCAGTTCTTC
15	TRBV15	NA	TRBJ2-5	NA	CATSRDPRQQETQYF	TGTGCCACCAGCAGAGACCCTCGACAGCAGGAGACCCAGTACTTC
17	TRBV5-8	NA	TRBJ2-1	NA	CASTVVSAPLELDEQFF	TGTGCCAGCACCGTGGTGTCCGCCCCCTTGGAGTTGGATGAGCAGTTCTTC
16	TRBV7-9	NA	TRBJ2-2	TRBD1	CASSFPAGGNTGELFF	TGTGCCAGCAGCTTCCCTGCAGGGGGCAACACCGGGGAGCTGTTTTTT
14	TRBV6-5	NA	TRBJ1-3	NA	CASTPTFSGNTIYF	TGTGCCAGCACCCCTACCTTCTCTGGAAACACCATATATTTT
13	TRBV28	NA	TRBJ2-1	NA	CASSFQGRNEQFF	TGTGCCAGCAGTTTCCAGGGTCGCAATGAGCAGTTCTTC
18	TRBV6-1	NA	TRBJ2-5	NA	CASSEGFYGRGRQETQYF	TGTGCCAGCAGTGAAGGTTTTTACGGCAGGGGACGCCAAGAGACCCAGTACTTC
15	TRBV11-2	NA	TRBJ1-4	NA	CASSDRGLTNEKLFF	TGTGCCAGCAGCGATCGCGGGCTAACAAATGAAAAACTGTTTTTT
14	TRBV19	once	TRBJ2-3	TRBD2	CASQAGRATDTQYF	TGTGCCAGCCAAGCCGGGAGGGCCACAGATACGCAGTATTTT
20	TRBV28	NA	TRBJ2-3	TRBD2	CASSLRGPGTSGRSTDTQYF	TGTGCCAGCAGTTTAAGGGGGCCCGGGACTAGCGGGAGGAGCACAGATACGCAGTATTTT
13	TRBV7-9	NA	TRBJ1-3	NA	CASSPTGIYTIYF	TGTGCCAGCAGCCCAACAGGGATATACACCATATATTTT
16	TRBV27	NA	TRBJ2-3	TRBD1	CASSYRGLDSTDTQYF	TGTGCCAGCAGCTACAGGGGGCTGGACTCTACAGATACGCAGTATTTT
13	TRBV6-1	NA	TRBJ1-2	TRBD1	CASRMGQGYGYTF	TGTGCCAGCAGAATGGGACAGGGCTATGGCTACACCTTC
15	TRBV5-8	NA	TRBJ1-2	TRBD1	CASSHRQGIGDGYTF	TGTGCCAGCAGCCATCGACAGGGAATCGGGGATGGCTACACCTTC
12	TRBV28	once	TRBJ2-1	NA	CASSSHGEVQFF	TGTGCCAGCAGTTCACACGGGGAGGTGCAGTTCTTC
14	TRBV7-8	NA	TRBJ1-5	TRBD1	CASSKGQGLQPQHF	TGTGCCAGCAGCAAGGGACAGGGCCTTCAGCCCCAGCATTTT
13	TRBV29-1	NA	TRBJ2-5	NA	CSVGLQAAETQYF	TGCAGCGTTGGGCTACAGGCGGCAGAGACCCAGTACTTC
14	TRBV11-2	NA	TRBJ2-3	NA	CASSLVGTTDTQYF	TGTGCCAGCAGCTTAGTGGGGACCACAGATACGCAGTATTTT
14	TRBV9	NA	TRBJ1-1	NA	CASSVDSRNTEAFF	TGTGCCAGCAGCGTTGACTCCCGCAACACTGAAGCTTTCTTT
13	TRBV5-1	NA	TRBJ1-1	NA	CASSNRVGTEAFF	TGCGCCAGCAGCAACAGGGTGGGCACTGAAGCTTTCTTT